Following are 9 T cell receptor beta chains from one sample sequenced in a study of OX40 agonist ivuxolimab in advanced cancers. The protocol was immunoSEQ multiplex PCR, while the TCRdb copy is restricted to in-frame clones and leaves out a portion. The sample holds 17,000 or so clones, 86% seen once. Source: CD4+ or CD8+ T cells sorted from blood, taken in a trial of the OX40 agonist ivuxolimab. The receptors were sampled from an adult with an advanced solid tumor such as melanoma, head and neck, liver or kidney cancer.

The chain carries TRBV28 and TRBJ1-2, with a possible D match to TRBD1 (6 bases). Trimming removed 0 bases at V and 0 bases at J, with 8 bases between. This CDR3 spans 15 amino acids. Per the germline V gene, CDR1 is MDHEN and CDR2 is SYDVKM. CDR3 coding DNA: TGTGCCAGCAGTTTATGGGGGGCAGCTAACTATGGCTACACCTTC. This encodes CASSLWGAANYGYTF.

The CDR3 loop reads CAISDLDSVSGNTIYF. As DNA, the CDR3 is TGTGCCATCAGTGACCTCGACAGTGTCTCTGGAAACACCATATATTTT. The chain is built from TRBV10-3 and TRBJ1-3, with a weak D call TRBD1 (5 bases). Trimming cost V 3 bases and J 0 bases, with 12 bases left between them. Germline values: CDR1 ENHRY, CDR2 SYGVKD. The CDR3 loop spans 16 amino acids.

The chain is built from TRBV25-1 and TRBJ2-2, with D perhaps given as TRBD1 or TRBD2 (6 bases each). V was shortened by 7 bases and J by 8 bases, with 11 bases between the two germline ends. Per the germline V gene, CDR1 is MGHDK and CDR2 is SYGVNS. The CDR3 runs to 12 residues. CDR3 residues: CASTEGGGELFF. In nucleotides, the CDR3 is TGTGCCAGCACCGAGGGGGGTGGGGAGCTGTTTTTT.

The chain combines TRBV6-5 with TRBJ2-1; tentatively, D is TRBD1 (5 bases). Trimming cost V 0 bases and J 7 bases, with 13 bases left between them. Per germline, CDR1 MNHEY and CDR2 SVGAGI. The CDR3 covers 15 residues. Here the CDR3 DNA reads TGTGCCAGCAGTTACTCGGGGCAGGAATGGAATGAGCAGTTCTTC. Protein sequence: CASSYSGQEWNEQFF.

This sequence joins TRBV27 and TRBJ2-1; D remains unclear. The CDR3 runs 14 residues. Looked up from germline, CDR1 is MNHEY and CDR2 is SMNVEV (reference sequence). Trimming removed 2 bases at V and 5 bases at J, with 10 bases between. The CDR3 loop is CASSLMVGNNEQFF. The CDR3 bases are TGTGCCAGCAGTTTAATGGTAGGGAACAATGAGCAGTTCTTC.

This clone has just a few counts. CDR3 nucleotides: TGTGCCAGCAGCCAGGTGGGAGAGGTTTATCATGAGCAGTTCTTC. This sequence encodes CASSQVGEVYHEQFF. V usage is TRBV4-2 and J usage is TRBJ2-1; maybe TRBD2 (5 bases). V shed 3 bases and J shed 8 bases, with 17 bases lying between them. The germline CDR1 and CDR2 sequences are LGHNA and YNFKEQ. CDR3 size: 15 residues.

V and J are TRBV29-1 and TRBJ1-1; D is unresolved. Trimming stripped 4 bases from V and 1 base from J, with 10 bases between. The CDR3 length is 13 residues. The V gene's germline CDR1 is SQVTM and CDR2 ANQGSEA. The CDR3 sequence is CSVVLWENTEAFF. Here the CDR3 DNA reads TGCAGCGTTGTCCTGTGGGAGAACACTGAAGCTTTCTTT.

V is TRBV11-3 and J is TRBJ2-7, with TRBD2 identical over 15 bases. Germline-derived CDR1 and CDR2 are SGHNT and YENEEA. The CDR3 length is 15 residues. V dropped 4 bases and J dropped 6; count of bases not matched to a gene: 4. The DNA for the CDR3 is TGTGCCAGCAGCTATCGGGGACTAGCGGGGGGCGAGCAGTACTTC. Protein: CASSYRGLAGGEQYF.

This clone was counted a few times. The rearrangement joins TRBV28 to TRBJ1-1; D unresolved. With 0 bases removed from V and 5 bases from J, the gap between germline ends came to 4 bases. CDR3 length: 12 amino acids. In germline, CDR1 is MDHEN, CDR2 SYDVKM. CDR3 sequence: CASSLWSTEAFF. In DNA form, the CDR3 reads TGTGCCAGCAGTTTATGGAGTACTGAAGCTTTCTTT.